This T cell receptor beta chain comes out of a study of blood T cells in healthy people across ages. The germline V gene encodes CDR1 DFQATT and CDR2 SNEGSKA (reference sequence). CDR3 length: 16 residues. The junction had 6 bases not matched to a gene; V was cut back by 1 base and J by 1 base. The sample, about 9.7 milliliters of peripheral blood, was drawn from each donor. The amount of total RNA extracted per sample was at least 5 micrograms. About this clonotype itself: The antigen remains unidentified.

Combining a sample-barcoded 5' primer with a J-beta primer mix, a second PCR ran for 7 to 11 cycles. TCRdb re-called the 5' RACE reads through MiXCR, storing one row per CDR3 protein. The sample comprises around 1.5 million distinct CDR3 sequences, about 31% of which are singletons, and around 11% rests with the top ten. General study results and limits: As naive T cell percentage varied, TCR beta diversity correlated strongly with it.

J is TRBJ2-7 and V is TRBV20-1; 11 nucleotides agree with TRBD2. Material for sequencing was blood. The TCR comes from a woman aged 25 to 45 in good health. In DNA, the CDR3 is TGCAGTGCTAGAGCGATACTAGCGGGGGTGTCCTACGAGCAGTACTTC. Translation: CSARAILAGVSYEQYF.